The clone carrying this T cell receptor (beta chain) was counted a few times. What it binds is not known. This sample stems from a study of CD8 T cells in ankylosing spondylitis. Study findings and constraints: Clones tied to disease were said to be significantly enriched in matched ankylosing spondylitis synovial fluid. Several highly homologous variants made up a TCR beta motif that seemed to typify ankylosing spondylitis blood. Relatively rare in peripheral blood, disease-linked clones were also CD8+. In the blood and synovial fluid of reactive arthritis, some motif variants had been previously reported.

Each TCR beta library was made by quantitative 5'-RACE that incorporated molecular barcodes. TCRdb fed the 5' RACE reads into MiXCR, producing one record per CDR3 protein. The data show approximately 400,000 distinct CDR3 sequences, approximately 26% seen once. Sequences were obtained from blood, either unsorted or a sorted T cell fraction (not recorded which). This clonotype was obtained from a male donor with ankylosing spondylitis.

Here the CDR3 reads CATSGGTSGTFYNEQFF. The CDR3 nucleotides are TGTGCCACCAGTGGAGGGACTAGCGGGACTTTCTACAATGAGCAGTTCTTC. The rearrangement links TRBV24-1 to TRBJ2-1; TRBD2 matches at 13 bases. Germline-derived CDR1 and CDR2 are KGHDR and SFDVKD. V trimming: 5 bases; J trimming: 3 bases; junction bases outside the gene matches: 6. The CDR3 loop spans 17 amino acids.